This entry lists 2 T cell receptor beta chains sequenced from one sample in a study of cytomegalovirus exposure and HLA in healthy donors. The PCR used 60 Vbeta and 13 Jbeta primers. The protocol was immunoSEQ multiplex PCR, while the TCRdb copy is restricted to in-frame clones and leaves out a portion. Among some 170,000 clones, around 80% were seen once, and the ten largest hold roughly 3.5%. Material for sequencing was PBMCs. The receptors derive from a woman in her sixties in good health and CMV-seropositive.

The CDR3 loop is CASSSGTGNQPQHF. CDR3 DNA: TGTGCCAGCAGTTCCGGGACAGGCAATCAGCCCCAGCATTTT. The rearrangement links TRBV27 to TRBJ1-5; 7 bases line up with TRBD1. With V trimmed by 4 bases and J by 2 bases, 2 bases remained unmatched. Germline V gene data show CDR1 as MNHEY and CDR2 as SMNVEV (reference sequence). The CDR3 runs 14 residues.

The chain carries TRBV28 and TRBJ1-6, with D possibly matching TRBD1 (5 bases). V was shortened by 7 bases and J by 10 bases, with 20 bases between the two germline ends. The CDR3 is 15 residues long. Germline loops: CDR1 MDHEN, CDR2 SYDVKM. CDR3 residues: CASTYSGGKGSPLHF. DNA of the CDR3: TGTGCCAGCACCTACTCTGGGGGGAAAGGGTCACCCCTCCACTTT.